This T cell receptor (beta chain) was sequenced for a study of cytomegalovirus exposure and HLA in healthy donors. At the level of the study: An early release of data contained roughly 90 million unique TCRs, which came from HLA-typed donors.

In this sample, this clone turned up once. Its antigen remains unknown. The CDR3 covers 15 residues. The germline V gene has CDR1 LNHDA and CDR2 SQIVND (reference sequence). V shed 3 bases, J shed 8 bases, and the junction held 7 bases outside the gene matches. The PCR contained 60 Vbeta and 13 Jbeta primers. The protocol was immunoSEQ multiplex PCR, while the TCRdb copy is restricted to in-frame clones and leaves out a portion. The sample includes 95,000 to 100,000 clones, roughly 74% of them seen just once. Study-level points and caveats: A cluster of highly shared sequence variants was likely a sequencing artifact. There were reportedly fewer N-insertions in an Asian-associated ancestry cluster than the roughly 670-donor mean, in a later analysis.

The sequencing sample was made of PBMCs. The source is a woman aged 40 to 50 in good health and CMV-seronegative. The genes are TRBV19 and TRBJ1-4; 9 positions match TRBD1. The CDR3: CASSMAGQGYEKLFF. CDR3 coding DNA: TGTGCCAGTAGTATGGCGGGACAGGGCTACGAAAAACTGTTTTTT.